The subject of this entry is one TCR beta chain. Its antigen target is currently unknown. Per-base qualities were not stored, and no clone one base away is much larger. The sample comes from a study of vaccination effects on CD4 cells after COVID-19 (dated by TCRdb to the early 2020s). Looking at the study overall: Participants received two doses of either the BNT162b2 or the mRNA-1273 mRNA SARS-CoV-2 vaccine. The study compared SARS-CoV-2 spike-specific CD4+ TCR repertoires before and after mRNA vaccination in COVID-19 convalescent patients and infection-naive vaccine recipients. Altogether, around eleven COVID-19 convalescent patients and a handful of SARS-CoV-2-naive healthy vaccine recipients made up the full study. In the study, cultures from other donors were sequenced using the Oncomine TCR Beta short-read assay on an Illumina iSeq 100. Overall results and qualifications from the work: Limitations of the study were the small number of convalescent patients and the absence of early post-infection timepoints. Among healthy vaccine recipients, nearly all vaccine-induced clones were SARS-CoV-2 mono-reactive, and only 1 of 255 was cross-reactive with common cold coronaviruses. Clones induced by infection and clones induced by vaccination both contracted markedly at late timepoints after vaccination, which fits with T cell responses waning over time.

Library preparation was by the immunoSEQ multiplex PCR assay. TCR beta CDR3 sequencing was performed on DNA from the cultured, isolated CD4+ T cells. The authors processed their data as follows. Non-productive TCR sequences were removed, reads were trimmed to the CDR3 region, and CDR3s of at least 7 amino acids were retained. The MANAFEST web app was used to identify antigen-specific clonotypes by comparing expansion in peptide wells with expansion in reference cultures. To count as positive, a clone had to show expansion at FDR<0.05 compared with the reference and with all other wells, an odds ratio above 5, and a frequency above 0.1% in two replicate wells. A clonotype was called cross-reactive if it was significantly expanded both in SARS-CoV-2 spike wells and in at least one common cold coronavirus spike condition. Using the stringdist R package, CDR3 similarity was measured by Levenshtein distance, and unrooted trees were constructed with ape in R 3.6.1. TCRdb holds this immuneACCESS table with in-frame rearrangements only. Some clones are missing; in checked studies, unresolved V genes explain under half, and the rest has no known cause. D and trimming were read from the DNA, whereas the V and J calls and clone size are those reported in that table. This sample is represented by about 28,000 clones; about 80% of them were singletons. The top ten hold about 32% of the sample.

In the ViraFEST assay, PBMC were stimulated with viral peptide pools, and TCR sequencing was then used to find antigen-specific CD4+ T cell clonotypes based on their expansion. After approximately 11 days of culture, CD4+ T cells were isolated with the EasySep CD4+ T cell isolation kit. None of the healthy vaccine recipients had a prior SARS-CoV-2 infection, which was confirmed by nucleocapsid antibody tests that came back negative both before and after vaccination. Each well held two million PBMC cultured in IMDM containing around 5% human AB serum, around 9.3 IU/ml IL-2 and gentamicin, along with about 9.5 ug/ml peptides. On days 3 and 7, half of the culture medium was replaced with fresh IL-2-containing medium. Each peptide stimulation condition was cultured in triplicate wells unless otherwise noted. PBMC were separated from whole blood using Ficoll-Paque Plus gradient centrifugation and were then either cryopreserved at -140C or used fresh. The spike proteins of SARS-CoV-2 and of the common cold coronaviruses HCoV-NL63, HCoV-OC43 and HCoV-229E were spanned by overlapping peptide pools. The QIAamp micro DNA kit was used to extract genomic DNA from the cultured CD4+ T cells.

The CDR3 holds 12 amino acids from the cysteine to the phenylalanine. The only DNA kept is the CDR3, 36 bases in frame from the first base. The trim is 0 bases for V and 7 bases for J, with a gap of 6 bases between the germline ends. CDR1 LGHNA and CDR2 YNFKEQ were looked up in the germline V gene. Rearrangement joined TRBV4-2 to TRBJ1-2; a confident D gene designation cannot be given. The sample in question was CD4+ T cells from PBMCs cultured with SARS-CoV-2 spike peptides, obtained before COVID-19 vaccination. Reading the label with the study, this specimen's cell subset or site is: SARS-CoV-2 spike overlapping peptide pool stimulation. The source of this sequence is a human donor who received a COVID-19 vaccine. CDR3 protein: CASSQDSGGYTF. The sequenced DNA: TGTGCCAGCAGCCAAGATAGTGGTGGCTACACCTTC.